Given below is one T cell receptor (beta chain) in context. Its antigen is currently unknown. No patient escaped relapse after autologous stem cell transplantation, and brentuximab vedotin exposure varied. TCRdb's copy holds only in-frame clones and misses some; the assay was immunoSEQ multiplex PCR. The sample carries fewer than 45,000 clones, roughly nine tenths recorded once. V shed 1 base and J shed 8 bases, with 10 bases lying between them. Germline V CDR1 and CDR2: SGHRS, YFSETQ. CDR3 length: 13 residues. The sample belongs to a study of PD-1 blockade in classical Hodgkin lymphoma. Study context: A 3 mg/kg intravenous dose of nivolumab was received by patients every 2 weeks. Overall study results and limits: CD8+ TCR diversity did not rise significantly by C4D1, unlike CD4+. Complete responders matched newly diagnosed patients in baseline diversity.

The rearrangement links TRBV5-1 to TRBJ2-1; D ambiguous. Here the sequenced sample was peripheral blood mononuclear cells (PBMCs), taken before the second cycle of nivolumab. The origin of this receptor is a human donor with classical Hodgkin lymphoma. The CDR3 loop is CASSLSLVDEQFF. In DNA, the CDR3 is TGCGCCAGCAGCTTGTCCTTGGTAGATGAGCAGTTCTTC.